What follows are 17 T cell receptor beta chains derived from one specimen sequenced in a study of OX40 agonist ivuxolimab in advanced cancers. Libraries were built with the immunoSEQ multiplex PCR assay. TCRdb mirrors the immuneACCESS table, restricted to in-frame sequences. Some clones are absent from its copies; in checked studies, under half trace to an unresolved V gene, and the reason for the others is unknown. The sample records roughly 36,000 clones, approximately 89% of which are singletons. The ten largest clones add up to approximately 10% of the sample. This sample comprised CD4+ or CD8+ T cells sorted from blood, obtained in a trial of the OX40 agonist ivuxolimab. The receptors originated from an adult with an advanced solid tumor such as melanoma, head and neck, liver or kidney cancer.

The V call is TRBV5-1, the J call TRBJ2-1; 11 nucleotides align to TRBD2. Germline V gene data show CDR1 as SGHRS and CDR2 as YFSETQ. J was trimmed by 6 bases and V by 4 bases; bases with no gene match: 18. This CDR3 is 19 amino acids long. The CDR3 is CASSILGASGRTGRNEQFF. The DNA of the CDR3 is TGCGCCAGCAGCATACTTGGGGCTAGCGGGAGGACGGGCCGCAATGAGCAGTTCTTC.

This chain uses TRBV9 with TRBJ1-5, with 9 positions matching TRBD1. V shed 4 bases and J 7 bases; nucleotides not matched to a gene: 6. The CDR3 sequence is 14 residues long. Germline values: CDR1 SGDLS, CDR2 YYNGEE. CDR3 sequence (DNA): TGTGCCAGCAGCCCTTGGGACAGGGAACAGCCCCAGCATTTT. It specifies CASSPWDREQPQHF. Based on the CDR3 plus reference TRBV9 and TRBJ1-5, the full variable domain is DSGVTQTPKHLITATGQRVTLRCSPRSGDLSVYWYQQSLDQGLQFLIQYYNGEERAKGNILERFSAQQFPDLHSELNLSSLELGDSALYFCASSPWDREQPQHFGDGTRLSIL.

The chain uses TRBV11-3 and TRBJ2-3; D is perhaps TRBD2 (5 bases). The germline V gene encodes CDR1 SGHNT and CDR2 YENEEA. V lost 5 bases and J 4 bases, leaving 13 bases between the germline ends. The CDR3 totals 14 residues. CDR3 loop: CASSLAFGADTQYF. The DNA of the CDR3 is TGTGCCAGCAGCCTAGCTTTTGGCGCAGATACGCAGTATTTT.

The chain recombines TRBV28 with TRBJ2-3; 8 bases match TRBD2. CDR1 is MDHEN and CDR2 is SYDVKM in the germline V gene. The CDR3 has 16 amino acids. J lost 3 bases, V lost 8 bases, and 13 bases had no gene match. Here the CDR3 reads CASLRASGSGTDTQYF. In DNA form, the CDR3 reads TGTGCCAGCCTCCGGGCTAGCGGGTCGGGTACAGATACGCAGTATTTT.

DNA for the CDR3: TGTGCCTGGAGTGTGTTACGAAGTAGCGGTACCTACAATGAGCAGTTCTTC. Protein sequence: CAWSVLRSSGTYNEQFF. V is TRBV30 and J is TRBJ2-1; perhaps TRBD2 as D (6 bases). The ends were cut back, 0 bases at V and 2 bases at J, with 17 bases in the middle. Germline CDR1 and CDR2: GTSNPN and SVGIG (reference sequence). The CDR3 sequence is 17 residues long.

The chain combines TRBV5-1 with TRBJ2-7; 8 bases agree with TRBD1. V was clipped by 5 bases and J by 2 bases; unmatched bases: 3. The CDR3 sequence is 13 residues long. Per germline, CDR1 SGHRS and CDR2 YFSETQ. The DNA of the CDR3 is TGCGCCAGCAGGCGACAGGGGACCTACGAGCAGTACTTC. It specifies CASRRQGTYEQYF.

The chain's CDR3 is CASSLAATSNEQFF. The CDR3 DNA follows: TGCGCCAGCAGCTTGGCCGCGACTAGCAATGAGCAGTTCTTC. This chain links TRBV5-1 with TRBJ2-1, with D perhaps TRBD2 (6 bases). V was clipped by 0 bases and J by 6 bases, with 10 bases between them. Germline V gene data show CDR1 as SGHRS and CDR2 as YFSETQ. This CDR3 region has 14 residues.

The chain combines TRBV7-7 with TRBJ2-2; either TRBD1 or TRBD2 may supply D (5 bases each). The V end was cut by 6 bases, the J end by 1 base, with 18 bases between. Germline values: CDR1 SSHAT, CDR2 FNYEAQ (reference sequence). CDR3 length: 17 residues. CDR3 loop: CASRPRPGPLNTGELFF. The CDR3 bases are TGTGCCAGCAGACCGAGGCCGGGACCATTGAACACCGGGGAGCTGTTTTTT.

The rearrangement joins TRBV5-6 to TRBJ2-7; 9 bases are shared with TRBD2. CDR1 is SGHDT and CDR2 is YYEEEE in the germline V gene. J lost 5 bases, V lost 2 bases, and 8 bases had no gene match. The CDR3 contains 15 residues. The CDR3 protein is CASSFQAGGLDEQYF. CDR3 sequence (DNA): TGTGCCAGCAGCTTTCAAGCGGGAGGCTTGGACGAGCAGTACTTC.

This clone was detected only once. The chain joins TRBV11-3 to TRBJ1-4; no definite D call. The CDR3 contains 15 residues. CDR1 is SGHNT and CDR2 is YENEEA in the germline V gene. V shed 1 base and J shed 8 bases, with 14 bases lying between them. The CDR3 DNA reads TGTGCCAGCAGCTTAGGTGGACGGCTTGAGGAAAAACTGTTTTTT. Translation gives CASSLGGRLEEKLFF.

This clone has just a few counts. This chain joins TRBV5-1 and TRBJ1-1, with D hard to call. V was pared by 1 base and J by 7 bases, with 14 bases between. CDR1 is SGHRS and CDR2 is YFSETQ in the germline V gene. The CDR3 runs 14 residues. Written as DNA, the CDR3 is TGCGCCAGCAGCTTGAGGCCCGGATGGGTTGAAGCTTTCTTT. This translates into CASSLRPGWVEAFF.

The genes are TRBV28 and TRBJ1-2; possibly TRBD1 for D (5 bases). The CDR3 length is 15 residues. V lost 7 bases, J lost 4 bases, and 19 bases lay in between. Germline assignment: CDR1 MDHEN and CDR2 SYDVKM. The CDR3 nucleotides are TGTGCCAGCATCCCTAACTGGGCAGGGTCCTATGGCTACACCTTC. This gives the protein CASIPNWAGSYGYTF.

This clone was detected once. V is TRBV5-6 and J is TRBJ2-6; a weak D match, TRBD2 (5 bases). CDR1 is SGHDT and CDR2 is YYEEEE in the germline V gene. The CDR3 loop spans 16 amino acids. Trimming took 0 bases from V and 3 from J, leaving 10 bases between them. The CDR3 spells CASSLVGRDGANVLTF. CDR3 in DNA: TGTGCCAGCAGCTTGGTGGGCCGGGATGGGGCCAACGTCCTGACTTTC.

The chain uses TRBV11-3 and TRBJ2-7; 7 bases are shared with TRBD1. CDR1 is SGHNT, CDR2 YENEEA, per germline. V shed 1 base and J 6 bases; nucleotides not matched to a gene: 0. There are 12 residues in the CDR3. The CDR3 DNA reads TGTGCCAGCAGCTTAGCAGGGGGCGAGCAGTACTTC. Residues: CASSLAGGEQYF.

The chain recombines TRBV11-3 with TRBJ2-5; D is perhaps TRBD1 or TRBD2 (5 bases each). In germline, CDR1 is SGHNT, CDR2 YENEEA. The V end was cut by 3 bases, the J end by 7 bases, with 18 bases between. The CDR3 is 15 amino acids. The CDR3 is CASSFGDTFGGTQYF. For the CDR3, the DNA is TGTGCCAGCAGCTTCGGTGATACGTTTGGGGGGACCCAGTACTTC.

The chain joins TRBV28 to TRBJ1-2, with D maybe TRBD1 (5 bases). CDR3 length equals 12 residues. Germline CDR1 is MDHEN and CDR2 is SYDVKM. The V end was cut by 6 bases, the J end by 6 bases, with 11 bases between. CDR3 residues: CASRGGLHGYTF. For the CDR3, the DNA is TGTGCCAGCAGGGGGGGGTTGCATGGCTACACCTTC.

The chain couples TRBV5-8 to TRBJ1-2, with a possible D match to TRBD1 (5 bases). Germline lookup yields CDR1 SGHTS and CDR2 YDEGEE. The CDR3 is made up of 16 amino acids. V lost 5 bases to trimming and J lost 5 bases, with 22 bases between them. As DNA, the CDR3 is TGTGCCAGCAGAAGGGACGGAATCTCCGGGGGTTATGGCTACACCTTC. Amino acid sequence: CASRRDGISGGYGYTF.